This T cell receptor (beta chain) came from a study of T cells in Graves' hyperthyroidism and ophthalmopathy (dated by TCRdb to the late 2010s). As for the study more broadly: Peripheral blood was collected at initial diagnosis, before any treatment. To identify distinguishing TCR V-J signatures, a discovery cohort of about 95 patients was used, comprising approximately 40 with Graves' ophthalmopathy and 57 with stable Graves' hyperthyroidism. Prospective prediction of ophthalmopathy was tested in an independent validation cohort of fewer than 20 hyperthyroidism patients and 15 to 17 patients who later progressed to ophthalmopathy. The 75 to 100 discovery patients were randomly divided into training and test sets at a 7:3 ratio. In roughly six Graves' hyperthyroidism patients, the study also compared T-cell repertoires from thyroid tissue with T-cell repertoires from blood. After sampling, hyperthyroidism patients received methimazole starting at 30 mg daily, and ophthalmopathy patients received high-dose intravenous methylprednisolone. TCR Vbeta CDR3 sequencing of 130 to 150 peripheral blood samples (under 45 ophthalmopathy, about 74 hyperthyroidism and approximately 17 progressor patients) is reported in the paper.

Amplification of TCR beta CDR3 regions was carried out from RNA transcripts. For the first round of RT-PCR on the TCR CDR3, the HTBI primer set was used together with the Qiagen OneStep RT-PCR kit. Libraries were constructed in a second round of multiplex PCR, after which size selection and purification were carried out. Libraries were sequenced paired-end with 100 bp reads on an Illumina HiSeq2000. As for the original processing: Raw data were processed with SOAPnuke, discarding reads with adapters, uncalled bases, mean Phred below 15, or no exact constant-primer or identifier match. High-quality paired reads were merged with COPE v1.2.5, and unique nucleotide sequences were defined as clonotypes. MiTCR v1.1 was used to align the clonotypes against IMGT TRBV, TRBD and TRBJ reference segments. The analysis was restricted to V-J combinations with a frequency above 0.0001, which together covered 99% to 99.2% of the repertoires. A TCS score was defined as the ratio of F50 (clonal expansion) to E x V (chaos), with BLOSUM62-based TCRdist applied between CDR3 peptides within each V-J. Welch's t-statistics and random forest reduced 500 to 650 V-J features to fewer than 15, which were used in a naive Bayes classifier (R e1071). TCRdb ran its own pipeline on the public reads, namely fastp trimming at Q25 and MiXCR clone calling, and kept in-frame beta chains. When rows share a CDR3 protein, they turn into one entry using the most common DNA and genes. TCRdb, not the authors, supplied the V and J calls. For this sample the table gives fewer than 900,000 distinct CDR3 sequences, of which approximately 16% were detected only once. Roughly 8% of the sample belongs to the ten largest clones.

Paper-wide results and their limitations: No statistical method was used to set the sample size in advance, and investigators knew the group allocation. During validation, the model predicted progression to ophthalmopathy a median of approximately 6.5 months ahead of onset, with just under 71% sensitivity and more than 72% specificity. Blood samples also contained most of the expanded thyroid clonotypes (frequency above 0.001), which suggests that blood repertoires may reflect thyroid immune responses. A model built on a 13 V-J signature distinguished ophthalmopathy from stable hyperthyroidism, reaching around 88% sensitivity and around 81% specificity in cross-validation and 80%/75% in testing.

Looking up the germline V gene yields CDR1 SGHAT and CDR2 FQNNGV. Including the terminal cysteine and phenylalanine, the CDR3 comprises 12 residues. Only CDR3 DNA remains: 36 bases, in frame from the first base. Stable Graves' hyperthyroidism was defined as the absence of progression to ophthalmopathy over 18 months of follow-up. Hyperthyroidism patients were newly diagnosed, with disease duration under 2 months, and aged 18 to 65 years. Exclusion was applied to patients with uncontrolled infections, other autoimmune diseases, pregnancy or lactation. Diagnoses were established on the basis of clinical symptoms, serum thyroxine and TRAb, thyroid ultrasound, and orbital computed tomography. PBMCs were isolated from around 10 ml of fresh peripheral blood by Ficoll-Paque density gradient centrifugation. Total RNA was extracted with Trizol reagent, and quality was checked on an Agilent 2100 Bioanalyzer.

Turning to this clonotype: This clone's antigen is unknown. Since a much larger clone is just one base distant, this may be a read error.

The chain joins TRBV11-2 to TRBJ1-1; the D gene cannot be named for sure. This sequence originates from a man between 18 and 35 years old with Graves' hyperthyroidism. The sample was blood. The DNA sequence is as follows: TGTGCCTGCAGCTCCCGGGTGACTGAAGCTTTCTTT. This encodes CACSSRVTEAFF. Supplemented by the reference TRBV11-2 and TRBJ1-1 proteins around the CDR3, the complete variable domain is EAGVAQSPRYKIIEKRQSVAFWCNPISGHATLYWYQQILGQGPKLLIQFQNNGVVDDSQLPKDRFSAERLKGVDSTLKIQPAKLEDSAVYLCACSSRVTEAFFGQGTRLTVV.